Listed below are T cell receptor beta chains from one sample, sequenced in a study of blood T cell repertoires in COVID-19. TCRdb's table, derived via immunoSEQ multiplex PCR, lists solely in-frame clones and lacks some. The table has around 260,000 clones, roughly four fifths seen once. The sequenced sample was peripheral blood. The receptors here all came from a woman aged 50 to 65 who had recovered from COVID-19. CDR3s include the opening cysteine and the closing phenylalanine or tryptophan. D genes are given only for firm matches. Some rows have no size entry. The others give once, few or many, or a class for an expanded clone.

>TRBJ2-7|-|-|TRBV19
TGTGCCAGTAGTATGAGACAGGTTCAATACGAGCAGTACTTC
CASSMRQVQYEQYF
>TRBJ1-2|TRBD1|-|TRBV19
TGTGCCAGTACCCGGGACAGCTATAACTATGGCTACACCTTC
CASTRDSYNYGYTF
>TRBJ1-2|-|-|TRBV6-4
TGTGCCAGCAGTAGGGACGGGGGCTATGGCTACACCTTC
CASSRDGGYGYTF
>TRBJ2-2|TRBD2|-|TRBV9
TGTGCCTCTACCGGGACTAGCCAGGCCGGGGAGCTGTTTTTT
CASTGTSQAGELFF
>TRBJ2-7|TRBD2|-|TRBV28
TGTGCCAGCAGTTTATACGGGACTAGCGGTTCCTACGAGCAGTACTTC
CASSLYGTSGSYEQYF
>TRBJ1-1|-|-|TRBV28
TGTGCCAGCGGGGGGTTAATTATGAACACTGAAGCTTTCTTT
CASGGLIMNTEAFF
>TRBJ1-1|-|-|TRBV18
TGTGCCAGCTCACCACTCCCGGGAGACACTGAAGCTTTCTTT
CASSPLPGDTEAFF
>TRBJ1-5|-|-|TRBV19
TGTGCCAGTAGTATTAGACCGCGGCAATACGTCTATGGGCCCCAGCATTTT
CASSIRPRQYVYGPQHF
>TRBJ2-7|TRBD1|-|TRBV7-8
TGTGCCAGCACTCTAGGGGGCCATACTTACGAGCAGTACTTC
CASTLGGHTYEQYF
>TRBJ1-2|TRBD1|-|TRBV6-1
TGTGCCAGCAGTGAAGCCGGGACAGGGGCAGCTAACTATGGCTACACCTTC
CASSEAGTGAANYGYTF
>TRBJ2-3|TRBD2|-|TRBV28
TGTGCCAGCAGTTTCTCGGCGGGGGGGTTTGCAGATACGCAGTATTTT
CASSFSAGGFADTQYF
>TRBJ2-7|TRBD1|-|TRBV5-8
TGTGCCAGCAGCGGACAGGGTGTGTACGAGCAGTACTTC
CASSGQGVYEQYF
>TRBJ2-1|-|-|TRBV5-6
TGTGCCAGCAGGGCTAGAGGTGAGCAGTTCTTC
CASRARGEQFF
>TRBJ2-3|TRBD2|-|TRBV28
TGTGCCAGCAGTTCGGGACTAGTCCGGAGCACAGATACGCAGTATTTT
CASSSGLVRSTDTQYF
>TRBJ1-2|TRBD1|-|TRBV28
TGTGCCAGCAGTTTACCCCGGGGGACAGGGAACTATGGCTACACCTTC
CASSLPRGTGNYGYTF
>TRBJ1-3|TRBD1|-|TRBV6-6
TGTGCCAGCAGTTATGAGGGGGCGTCTGGAAACACCATATATTTT
CASSYEGASGNTIYF
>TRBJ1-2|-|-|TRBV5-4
TGTGCCAGCAGCCGTGAGTGGGGCGAGTCAGGCTACACCTTC
CASSREWGESGYTF
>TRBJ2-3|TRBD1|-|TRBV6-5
TGTGCCAGCAGGAAACAGGGGAAGGGCACAGATACGCAGTATTTT
CASRKQGKGTDTQYF
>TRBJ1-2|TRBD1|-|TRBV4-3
TGCGCCAGCAGCCCGGGACAGGGGGATGGCTACACCTTC
CASSPGQGDGYTF
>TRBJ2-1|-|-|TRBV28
TGTGCCAGCAGTTTGTCGGCGGCAGTCTCCTACAATGAGCAGTTCTTC
CASSLSAAVSYNEQFF
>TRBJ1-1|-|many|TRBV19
TGTGCCAGTACCGTAGACAGTGAAGCTTTCTTT
CASTVDSEAFF
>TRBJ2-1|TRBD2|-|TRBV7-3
TGTGCCAGCAGCTTAGGCCATCGCGCGGGGGGACTAGTTTACAATGAGCAGTTCTTC
CASSLGHRAGGLVYNEQFF
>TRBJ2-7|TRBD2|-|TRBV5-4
TGTGCCAGCAGCTTGGCCTTGTCTAGCGGGAGCCACGAGCAGTACTTC
CASSLALSSGSHEQYF
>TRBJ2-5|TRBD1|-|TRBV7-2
TGTGCCAGCAGCCACAACAGGGGGCGCGGGGAGACCCAGTACTTC
CASSHNRGRGETQYF
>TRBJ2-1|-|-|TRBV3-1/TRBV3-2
TGTGCCAGCAGCCCCCCCGCCCACTCCCCTAGAAATGAGCAGTTCTTC
CASSPPAHSPRNEQFF
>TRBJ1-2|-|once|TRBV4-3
TGCGCCAGCAGCCAAGATGGGTCAGGGGTTTATGGCTACACCTTC
CASSQDGSGVYGYTF
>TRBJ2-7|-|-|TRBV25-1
TGTGCCAGCACCCTCGGGGACTACGAGCAGTACTTC
CASTLGDYEQYF
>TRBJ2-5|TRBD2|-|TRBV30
TGTGCCTGGAGTGCGGCCGGGACTAGGTCGGAGACCCAGTACTTC
CAWSAAGTRSETQYF
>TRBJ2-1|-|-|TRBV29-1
TGCAGCGTTTCTCCGGGTCACAATGAGCAGTTCTTC
CSVSPGHNEQFF
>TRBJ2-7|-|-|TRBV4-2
TGTGCCAGCAGCCAAGAGAGGTTAGCCACCTACGAGCAGTACTTC
CASSQERLATYEQYF
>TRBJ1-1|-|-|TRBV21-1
TGTGCCAGCAGCAAATGGACGGGGTTGAACACTGAAGCTTTCTTT
CASSKWTGLNTEAFF
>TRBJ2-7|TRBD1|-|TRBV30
TGTGCCTGGTCACAGGGGGACACCTACGAGCAGTACTTC
CAWSQGDTYEQYF
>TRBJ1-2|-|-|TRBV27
TGTGCCAGCAGTTCGACCCATTCCGGAGACTATGGCTACACCTTC
CASSSTHSGDYGYTF
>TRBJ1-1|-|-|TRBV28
TGTGCCAGCAGTTTCGGAGGGCTCAACACTGAAGCTTTCTTT
CASSFGGLNTEAFF
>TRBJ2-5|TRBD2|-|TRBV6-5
TGTGCCAGCAGTTACCGTGCGGGGGGGGCCCAAGAGACCCAGTACTTC
CASSYRAGGAQETQYF
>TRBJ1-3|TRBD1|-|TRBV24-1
TGTGCCACCAGTGATCACGGAATGAGGGACAGGGGCGCTCCGATCTCTGGAAACACCATATATTTT
CATSDHGMRDRGAPISGNTIYF